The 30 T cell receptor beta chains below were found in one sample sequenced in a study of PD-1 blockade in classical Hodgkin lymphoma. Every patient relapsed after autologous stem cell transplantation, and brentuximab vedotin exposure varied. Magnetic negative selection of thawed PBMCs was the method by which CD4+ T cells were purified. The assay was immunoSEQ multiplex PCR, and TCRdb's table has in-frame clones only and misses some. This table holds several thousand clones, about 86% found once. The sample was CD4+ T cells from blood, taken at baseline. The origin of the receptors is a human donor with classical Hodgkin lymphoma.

CDR3: CASSDRVEGQETQYF. The CDR3 DNA is TGTGCCAGCAGCGACCGGGTCGAGGGACAAGAGACCCAGTACTTC. The chain couples TRBV7-9 to TRBJ2-5; perhaps TRBD2 as D (5 bases). The germline V and J ends were trimmed by 5 bases and 2 bases, with 15 bases remaining between them. The CDR3 spans 15 residues. Germline loops: CDR1 SEHNR, CDR2 FQNEAQ (reference sequence).

CDR3 region: CASSSDVTGELFF. The CDR3 bases are TGTGCCAGCAGCAGCGACGTCACCGGGGAGCTGTTTTTT. V and J are TRBV6-5 and TRBJ2-2; D not resolved. Trimming left V 6 bases short and J 4 bases short, with 9 bases between. CDR3 length: 13 amino acids. The germline V gene has CDR1 MNHEY and CDR2 SVGAGI.

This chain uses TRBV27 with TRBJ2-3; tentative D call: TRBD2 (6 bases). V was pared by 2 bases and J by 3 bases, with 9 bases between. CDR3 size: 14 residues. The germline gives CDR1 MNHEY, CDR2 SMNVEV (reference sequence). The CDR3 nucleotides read TGTGCCAGCAGTTTAAGTGGGAGGACAGATACGCAGTATTTT. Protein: CASSLSGRTDTQYF.

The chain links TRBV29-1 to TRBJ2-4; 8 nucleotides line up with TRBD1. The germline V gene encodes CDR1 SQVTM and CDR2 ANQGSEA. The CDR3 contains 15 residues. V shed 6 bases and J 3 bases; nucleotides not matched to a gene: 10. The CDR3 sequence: CSVETGDLLKNIQYF. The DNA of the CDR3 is TGCAGCGTAGAGACAGGGGACTTGCTCAAAAACATTCAGTACTTC.

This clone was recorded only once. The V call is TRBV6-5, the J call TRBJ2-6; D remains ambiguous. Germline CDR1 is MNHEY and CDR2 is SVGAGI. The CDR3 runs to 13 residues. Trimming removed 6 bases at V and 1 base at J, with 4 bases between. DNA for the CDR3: TGTGCCAGCAGGACATCTGGGGCCAACGTCCTGACTTTC. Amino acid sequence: CASRTSGANVLTF.

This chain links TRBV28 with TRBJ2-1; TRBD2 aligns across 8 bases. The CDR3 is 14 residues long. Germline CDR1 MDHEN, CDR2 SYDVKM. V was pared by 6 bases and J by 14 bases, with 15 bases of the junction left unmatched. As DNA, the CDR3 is TGTGCCAGCAGCCCCGCCATACTAGCGGCAAGTAAGTTCTTC. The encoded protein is CASSPAILAASKFF. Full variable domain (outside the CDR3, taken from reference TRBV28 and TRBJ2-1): DVKVTQSSRYLVKRTGEKVFLECVQDMDHENMFWYRQDPGLGLRLIYFSYDVKMKEKGDIPEGYSVSREKKERFSLILESASTNQTSMYLCASSPAILAASKFFGPGTRLTVL.

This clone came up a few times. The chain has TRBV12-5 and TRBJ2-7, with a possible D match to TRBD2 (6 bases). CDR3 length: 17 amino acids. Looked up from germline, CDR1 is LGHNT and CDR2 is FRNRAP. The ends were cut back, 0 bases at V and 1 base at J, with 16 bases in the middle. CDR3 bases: TGTGCTAGTGGTTTGGTAAGCGGTAGCGGAGTTTCCTACGAGCAGTACTTC. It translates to CASGLVSGSGVSYEQYF.

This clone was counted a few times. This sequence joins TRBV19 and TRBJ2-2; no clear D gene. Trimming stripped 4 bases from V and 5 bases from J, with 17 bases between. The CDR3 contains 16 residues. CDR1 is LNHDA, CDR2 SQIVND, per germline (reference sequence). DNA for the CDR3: TGTGCCAGTAGTAAGTGGCGGCCCCTGGGAACCGGGGAGCTGTTTTTT. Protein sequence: CASSKWRPLGTGELFF.

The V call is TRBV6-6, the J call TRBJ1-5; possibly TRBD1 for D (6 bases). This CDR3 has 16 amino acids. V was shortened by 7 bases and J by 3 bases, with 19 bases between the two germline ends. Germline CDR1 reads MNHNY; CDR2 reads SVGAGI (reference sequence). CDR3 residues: CASTQSRGGANQPQHF. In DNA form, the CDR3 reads TGTGCCAGCACCCAGTCCAGGGGAGGTGCCAATCAGCCCCAGCATTTT.

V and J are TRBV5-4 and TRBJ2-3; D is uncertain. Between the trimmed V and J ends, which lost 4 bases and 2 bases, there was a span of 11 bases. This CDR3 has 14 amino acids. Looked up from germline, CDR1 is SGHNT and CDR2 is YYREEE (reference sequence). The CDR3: CASSPGGFTDTQYF. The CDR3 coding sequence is TGTGCCAGCAGCCCGGGCGGATTCACAGATACGCAGTATTTT.

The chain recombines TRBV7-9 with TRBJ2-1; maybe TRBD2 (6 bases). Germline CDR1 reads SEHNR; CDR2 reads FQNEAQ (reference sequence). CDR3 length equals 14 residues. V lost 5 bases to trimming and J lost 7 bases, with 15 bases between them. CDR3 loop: CASSVTSGGNEQFF. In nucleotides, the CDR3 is TGTGCCAGCAGCGTAACCTCCGGGGGAAATGAGCAGTTCTTC.

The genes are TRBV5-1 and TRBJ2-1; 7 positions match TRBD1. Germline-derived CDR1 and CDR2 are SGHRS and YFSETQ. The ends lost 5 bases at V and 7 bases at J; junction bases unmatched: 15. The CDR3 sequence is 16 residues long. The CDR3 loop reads CASRSGGGKGTNEQFF. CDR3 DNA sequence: TGCGCCAGCAGATCAGGGGGTGGGAAAGGTACAAATGAGCAGTTCTTC. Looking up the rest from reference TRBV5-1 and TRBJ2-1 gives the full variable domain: KAGVTQTPRYLIKTRGQQVTLSCSPISGHRSVSWYQQTPGQGLQFLFEYFSETQRNKGNFPGRFSGRQFSNSRSEMNVSTLELGDSALYLCASRSGGGKGTNEQFFGPGTRLTVL.

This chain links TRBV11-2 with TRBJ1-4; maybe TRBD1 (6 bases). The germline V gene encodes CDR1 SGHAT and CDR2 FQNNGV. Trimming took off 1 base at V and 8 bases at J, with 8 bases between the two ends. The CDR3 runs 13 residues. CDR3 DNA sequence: TGTGCCAGCAGCTTAGCGGGGGCCGAAAAACTGTTTTTT. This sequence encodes CASSLAGAEKLFF. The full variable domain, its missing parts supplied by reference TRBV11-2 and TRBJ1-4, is EAGVAQSPRYKIIEKRQSVAFWCNPISGHATLYWYQQILGQGPKLLIQFQNNGVVDDSQLPKDRFSAERLKGVDSTLKIQPAKLEDSAVYLCASSLAGAEKLFFGSGTQLSVL.

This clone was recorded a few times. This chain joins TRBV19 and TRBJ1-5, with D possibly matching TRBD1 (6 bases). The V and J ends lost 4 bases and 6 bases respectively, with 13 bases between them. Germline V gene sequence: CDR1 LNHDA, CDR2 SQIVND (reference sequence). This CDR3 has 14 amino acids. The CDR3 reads CASSRAGEGQPQHF. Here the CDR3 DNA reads TGTGCCAGTAGTAGGGCAGGGGAAGGTCAGCCCCAGCATTTT.

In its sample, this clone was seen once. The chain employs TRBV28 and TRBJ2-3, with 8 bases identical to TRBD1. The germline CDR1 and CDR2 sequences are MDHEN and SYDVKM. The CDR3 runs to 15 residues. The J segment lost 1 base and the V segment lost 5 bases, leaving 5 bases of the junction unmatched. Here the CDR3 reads CASSNRGFGTDTQYF. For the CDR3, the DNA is TGTGCCAGCAGTAACAGGGGGTTTGGCACAGATACGCAGTATTTT.

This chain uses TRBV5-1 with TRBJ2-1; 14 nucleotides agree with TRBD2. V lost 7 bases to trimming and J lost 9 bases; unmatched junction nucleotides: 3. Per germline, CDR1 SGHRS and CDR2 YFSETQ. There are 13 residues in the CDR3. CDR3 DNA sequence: TGCGCCAGCGGACTAGCGGGAGGAACTGAGCAGTTCTTC. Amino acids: CASGLAGGTEQFF.

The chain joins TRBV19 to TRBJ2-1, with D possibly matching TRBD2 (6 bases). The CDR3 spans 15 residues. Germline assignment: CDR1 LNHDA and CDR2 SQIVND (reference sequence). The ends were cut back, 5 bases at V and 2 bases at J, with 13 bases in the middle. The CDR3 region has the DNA TGTGCCAGTAGTCCCATGGGAGGAGCCTACAATGAGCAGTTCTTC. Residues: CASSPMGGAYNEQFF.

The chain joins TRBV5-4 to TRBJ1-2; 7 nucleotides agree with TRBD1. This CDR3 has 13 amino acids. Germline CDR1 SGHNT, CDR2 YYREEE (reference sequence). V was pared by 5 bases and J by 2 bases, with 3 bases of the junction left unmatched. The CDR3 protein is CASRQGQNYGYTF. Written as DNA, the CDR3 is TGTGCCAGCAGACAGGGACAGAACTATGGCTACACCTTC.

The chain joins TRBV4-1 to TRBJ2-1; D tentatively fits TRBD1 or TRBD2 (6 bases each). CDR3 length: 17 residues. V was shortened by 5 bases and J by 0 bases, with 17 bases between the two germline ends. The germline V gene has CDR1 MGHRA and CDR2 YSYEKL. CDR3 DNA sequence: TGCGCCAGCAGCGGCGTGGGGGGCGATAGCTCCTACAATGAGCAGTTCTTC. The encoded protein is CASSGVGGDSSYNEQFF.

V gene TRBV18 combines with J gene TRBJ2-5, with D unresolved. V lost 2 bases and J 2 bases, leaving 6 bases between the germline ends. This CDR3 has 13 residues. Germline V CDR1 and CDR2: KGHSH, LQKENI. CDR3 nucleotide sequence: TGTGCCAGCTCACCATTGCTACAAGAGACCCAGTACTTC. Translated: CASSPLLQETQYF.

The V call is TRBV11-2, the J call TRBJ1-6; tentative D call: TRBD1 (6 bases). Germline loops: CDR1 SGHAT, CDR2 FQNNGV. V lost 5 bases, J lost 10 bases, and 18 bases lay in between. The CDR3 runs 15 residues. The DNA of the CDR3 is TGTGCCAGCAGCCACACTACGGGGGCCGGGTCACCCCTCCACTTT. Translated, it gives CASSHTTGAGSPLHF.

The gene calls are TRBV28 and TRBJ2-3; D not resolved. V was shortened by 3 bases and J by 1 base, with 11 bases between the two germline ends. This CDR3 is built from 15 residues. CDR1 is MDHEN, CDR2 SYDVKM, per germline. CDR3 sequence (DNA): TGTGCCAGCAGTTTGGGTGGTGCCGGCACAGATACGCAGTATTTT. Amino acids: CASSLGGAGTDTQYF.

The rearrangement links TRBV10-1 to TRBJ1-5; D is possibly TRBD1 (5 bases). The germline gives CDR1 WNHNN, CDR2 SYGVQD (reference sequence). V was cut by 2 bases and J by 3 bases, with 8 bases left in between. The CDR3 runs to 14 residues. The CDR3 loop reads CASSEGRVNQPQHF. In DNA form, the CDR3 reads TGCGCCAGCAGTGAGGGCAGGGTCAATCAGCCCCAGCATTTT.

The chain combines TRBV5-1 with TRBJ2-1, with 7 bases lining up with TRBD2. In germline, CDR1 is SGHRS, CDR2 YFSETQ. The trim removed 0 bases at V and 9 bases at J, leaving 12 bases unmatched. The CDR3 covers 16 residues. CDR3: CASSLEGVSGWGEQFF. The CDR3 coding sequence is TGCGCCAGCAGCTTGGAAGGGGTTAGCGGGTGGGGTGAGCAGTTCTTC.

In nucleotides, the CDR3 is TGCGCCAGCAGTGATCGGGATTATAGCCCAACTAATGAAAAACTGTTTTTT. It yields the protein CASSDRDYSPTNEKLFF. This chain joins TRBV10-2 and TRBJ1-4; no reliable D call. The CDR3 runs to 17 residues. Per germline, CDR1 WSHSY and CDR2 SAAADI. V shed 3 bases and J shed 0 bases, with 14 bases lying between them.

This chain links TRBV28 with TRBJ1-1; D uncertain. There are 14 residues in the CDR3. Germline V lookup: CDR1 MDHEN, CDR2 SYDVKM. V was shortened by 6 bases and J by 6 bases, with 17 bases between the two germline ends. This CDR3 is CASREEYRNAEAFF. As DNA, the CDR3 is TGTGCCAGCAGGGAGGAATACAGAAACGCTGAAGCTTTCTTT.

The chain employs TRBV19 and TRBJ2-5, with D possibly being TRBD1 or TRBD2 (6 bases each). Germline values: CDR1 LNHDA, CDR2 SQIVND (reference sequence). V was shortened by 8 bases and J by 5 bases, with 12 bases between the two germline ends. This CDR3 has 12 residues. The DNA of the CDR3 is TGTGCCAGTGGAGGAGGGGGGGAGACCCAGTACTTC. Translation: CASGGGGETQYF.

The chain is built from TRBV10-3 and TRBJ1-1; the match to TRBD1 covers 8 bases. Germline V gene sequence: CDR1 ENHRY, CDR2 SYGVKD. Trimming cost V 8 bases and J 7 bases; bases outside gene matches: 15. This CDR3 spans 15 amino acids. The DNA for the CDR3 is TGTGCCATCGGAGAAGCGACAGGGGTCAGGAATGAAGCTTTCTTT. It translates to CAIGEATGVRNEAFF.

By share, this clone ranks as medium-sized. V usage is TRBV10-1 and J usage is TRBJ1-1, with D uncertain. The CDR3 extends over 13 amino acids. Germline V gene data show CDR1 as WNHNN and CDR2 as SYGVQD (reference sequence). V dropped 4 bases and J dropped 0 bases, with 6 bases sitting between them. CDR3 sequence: CASSAGMNTEAFF. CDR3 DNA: TGCGCCAGCAGTGCAGGCATGAACACTGAAGCTTTCTTT.

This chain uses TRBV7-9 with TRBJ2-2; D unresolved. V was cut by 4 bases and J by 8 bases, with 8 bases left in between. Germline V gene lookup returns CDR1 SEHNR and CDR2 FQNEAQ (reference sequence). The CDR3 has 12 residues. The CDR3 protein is CASSSVSGELFF. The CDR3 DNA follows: TGTGCCAGCAGCTCCGTTTCTGGGGAGCTGTTTTTT.